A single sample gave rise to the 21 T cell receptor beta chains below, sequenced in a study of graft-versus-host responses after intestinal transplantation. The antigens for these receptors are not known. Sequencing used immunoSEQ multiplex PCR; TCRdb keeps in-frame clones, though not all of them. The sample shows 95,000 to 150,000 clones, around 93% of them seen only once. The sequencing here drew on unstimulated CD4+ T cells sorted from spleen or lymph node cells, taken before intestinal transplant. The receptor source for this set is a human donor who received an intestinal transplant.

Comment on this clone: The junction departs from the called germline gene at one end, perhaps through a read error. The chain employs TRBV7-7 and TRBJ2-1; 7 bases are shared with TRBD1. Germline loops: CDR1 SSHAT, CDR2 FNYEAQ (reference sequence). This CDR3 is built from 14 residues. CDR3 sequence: CASSVRTGGNEQFF. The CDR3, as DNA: TGTGCTAGCAGCGTGAGGACAGGTGGCAATGAGCAGTTCTTC.

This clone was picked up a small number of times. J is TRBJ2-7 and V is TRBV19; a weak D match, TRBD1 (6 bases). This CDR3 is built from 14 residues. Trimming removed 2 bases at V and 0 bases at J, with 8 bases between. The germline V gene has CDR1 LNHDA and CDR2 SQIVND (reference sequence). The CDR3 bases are TGTGCCAGTAGTATAAGGGACACCTCCTACGAGCAGTACTTC. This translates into CASSIRDTSYEQYF.

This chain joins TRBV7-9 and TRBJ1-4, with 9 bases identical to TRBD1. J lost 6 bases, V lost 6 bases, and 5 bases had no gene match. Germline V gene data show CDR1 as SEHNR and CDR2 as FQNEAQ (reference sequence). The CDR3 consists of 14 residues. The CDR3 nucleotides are TGTGCCAGCAGGAAGACAGGGGGATATGAAAAACTGTTTTTT. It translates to CASRKTGGYEKLFF.

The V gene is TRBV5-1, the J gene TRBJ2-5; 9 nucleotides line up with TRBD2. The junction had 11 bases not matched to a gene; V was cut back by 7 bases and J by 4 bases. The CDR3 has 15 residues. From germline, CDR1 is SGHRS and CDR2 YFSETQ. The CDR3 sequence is CASGTGTSLRETQYF. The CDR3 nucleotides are TGCGCCAGCGGTACCGGGACTAGCCTCCGAGAGACCCAGTACTTC.

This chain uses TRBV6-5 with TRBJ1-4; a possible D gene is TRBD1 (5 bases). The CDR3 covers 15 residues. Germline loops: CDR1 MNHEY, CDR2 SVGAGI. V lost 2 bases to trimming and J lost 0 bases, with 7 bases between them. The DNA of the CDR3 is TGTGCCAGCAGTTACAGGGACTCAACTAATGAAAAACTGTTTTTT. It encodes CASSYRDSTNEKLFF.

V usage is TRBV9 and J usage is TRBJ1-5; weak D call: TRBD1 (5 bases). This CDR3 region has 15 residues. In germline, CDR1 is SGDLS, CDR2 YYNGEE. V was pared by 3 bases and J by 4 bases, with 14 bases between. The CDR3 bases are TGTGCCAGCAGCGAGGGACCAAGCACTAATCAGCCCCAGCATTTT. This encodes CASSEGPSTNQPQHF.

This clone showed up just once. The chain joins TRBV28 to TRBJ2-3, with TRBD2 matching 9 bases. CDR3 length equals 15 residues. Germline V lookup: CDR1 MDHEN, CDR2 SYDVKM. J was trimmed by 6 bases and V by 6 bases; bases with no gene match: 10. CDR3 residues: CASRSIAGVGDTQYF. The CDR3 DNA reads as TGTGCCAGCAGATCCATAGCGGGAGTGGGGGATACGCAGTATTTT.

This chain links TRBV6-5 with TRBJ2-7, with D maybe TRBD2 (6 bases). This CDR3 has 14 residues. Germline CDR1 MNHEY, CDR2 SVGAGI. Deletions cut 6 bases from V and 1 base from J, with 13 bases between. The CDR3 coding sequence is TGTGCCAGCAGACGACTAGTTGAGTCCTACGAGCAGTACTTC. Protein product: CASRRLVESYEQYF.

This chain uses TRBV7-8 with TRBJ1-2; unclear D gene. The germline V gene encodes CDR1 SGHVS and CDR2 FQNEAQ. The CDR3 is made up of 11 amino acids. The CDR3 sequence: CVGAEAYGYTF. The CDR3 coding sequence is TGTGTCGGTGCGGAGGCCTATGGCTACACCTTC.

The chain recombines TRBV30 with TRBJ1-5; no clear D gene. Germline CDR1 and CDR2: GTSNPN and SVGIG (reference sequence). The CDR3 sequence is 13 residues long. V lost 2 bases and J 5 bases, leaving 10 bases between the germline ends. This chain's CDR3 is CAWSPSEDQPQHF. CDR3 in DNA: TGTGCCTGGAGTCCATCCGAAGATCAGCCCCAGCATTTT.

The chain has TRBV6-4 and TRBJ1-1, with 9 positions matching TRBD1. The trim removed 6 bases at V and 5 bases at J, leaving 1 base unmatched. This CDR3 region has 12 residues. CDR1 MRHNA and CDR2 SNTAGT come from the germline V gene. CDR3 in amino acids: CASRGQGTEAFF. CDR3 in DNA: TGTGCCAGCAGGGGACAGGGAACTGAAGCTTTCTTT.

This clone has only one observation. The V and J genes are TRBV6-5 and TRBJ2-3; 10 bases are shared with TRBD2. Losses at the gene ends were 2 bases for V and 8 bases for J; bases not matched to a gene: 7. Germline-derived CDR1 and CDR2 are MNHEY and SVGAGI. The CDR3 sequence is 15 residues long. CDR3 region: CASSYGGGTSVTQYF. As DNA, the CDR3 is TGTGCCAGCAGTTACGGTGGGGGGACTAGCGTTACGCAGTATTTT.

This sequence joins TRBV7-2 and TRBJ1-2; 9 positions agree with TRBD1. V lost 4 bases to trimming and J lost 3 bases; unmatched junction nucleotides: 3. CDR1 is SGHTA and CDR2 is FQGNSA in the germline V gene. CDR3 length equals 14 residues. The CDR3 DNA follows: TGTGCCAGCAGCTACACAGGGGGCGACTATGGCTACACCTTC. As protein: CASSYTGGDYGYTF.

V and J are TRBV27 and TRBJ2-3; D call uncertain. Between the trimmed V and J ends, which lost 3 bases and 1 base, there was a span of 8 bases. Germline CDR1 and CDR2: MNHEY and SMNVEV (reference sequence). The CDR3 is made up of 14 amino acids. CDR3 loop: CASSFPSRTDTQYF. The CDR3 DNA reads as TGTGCCAGCAGTTTCCCTTCCCGCACAGATACGCAGTATTTT.

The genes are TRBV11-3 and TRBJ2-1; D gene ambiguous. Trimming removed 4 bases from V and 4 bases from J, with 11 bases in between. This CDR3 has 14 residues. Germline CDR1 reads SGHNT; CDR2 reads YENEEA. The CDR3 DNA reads TGTGCCAGCAGCTCACCCGGCGTGTACAATGAGCAGTTCTTC. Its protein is CASSSPGVYNEQFF.

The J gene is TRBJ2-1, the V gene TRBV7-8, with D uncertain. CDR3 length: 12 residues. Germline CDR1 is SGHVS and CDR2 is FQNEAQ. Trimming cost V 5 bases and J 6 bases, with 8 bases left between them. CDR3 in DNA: TGTGCCAGCAGCGTCTCCCGCAATGAGCAGTTCTTC. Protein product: CASSVSRNEQFF.

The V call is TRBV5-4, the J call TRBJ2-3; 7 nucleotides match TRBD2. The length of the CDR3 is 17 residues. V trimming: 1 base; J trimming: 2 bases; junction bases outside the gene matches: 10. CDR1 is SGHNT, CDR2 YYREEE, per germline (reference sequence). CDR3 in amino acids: CASSLLTSQAHTDTQYF. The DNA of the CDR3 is TGTGCCAGCAGCTTGCTGACTAGCCAAGCCCACACAGATACGCAGTATTTT.

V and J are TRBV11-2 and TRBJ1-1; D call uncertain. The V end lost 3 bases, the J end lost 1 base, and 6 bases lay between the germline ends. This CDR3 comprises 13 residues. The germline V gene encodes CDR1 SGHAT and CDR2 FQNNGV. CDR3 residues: CASSFIPNTEAFF. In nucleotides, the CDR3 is TGTGCCAGCAGCTTTATTCCGAACACTGAAGCTTTCTTT.

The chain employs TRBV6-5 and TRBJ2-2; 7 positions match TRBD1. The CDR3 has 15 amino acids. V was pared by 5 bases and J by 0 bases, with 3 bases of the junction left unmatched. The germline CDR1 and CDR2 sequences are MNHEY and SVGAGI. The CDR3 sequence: CASSRDRANTGELFF. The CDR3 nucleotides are TGTGCCAGCAGTCGAGACAGGGCGAACACCGGGGAGCTGTTTTTT.

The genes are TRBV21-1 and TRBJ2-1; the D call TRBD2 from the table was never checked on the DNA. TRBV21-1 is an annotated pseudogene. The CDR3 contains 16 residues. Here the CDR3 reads CASSKGAALPGNEQFF. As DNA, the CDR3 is TGTGCCAGCAGCAAAGGGGCAGCCCTTCCGGGAAATGAGCAGTTCTTC.

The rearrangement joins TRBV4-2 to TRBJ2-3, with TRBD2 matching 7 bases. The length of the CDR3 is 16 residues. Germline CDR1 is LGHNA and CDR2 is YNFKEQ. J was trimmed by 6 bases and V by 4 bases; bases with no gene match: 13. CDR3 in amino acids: CASSRLIGGKGDTQYF. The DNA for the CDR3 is TGTGCCAGCAGCCGACTGATCGGGGGGAAGGGGGATACGCAGTATTTT.